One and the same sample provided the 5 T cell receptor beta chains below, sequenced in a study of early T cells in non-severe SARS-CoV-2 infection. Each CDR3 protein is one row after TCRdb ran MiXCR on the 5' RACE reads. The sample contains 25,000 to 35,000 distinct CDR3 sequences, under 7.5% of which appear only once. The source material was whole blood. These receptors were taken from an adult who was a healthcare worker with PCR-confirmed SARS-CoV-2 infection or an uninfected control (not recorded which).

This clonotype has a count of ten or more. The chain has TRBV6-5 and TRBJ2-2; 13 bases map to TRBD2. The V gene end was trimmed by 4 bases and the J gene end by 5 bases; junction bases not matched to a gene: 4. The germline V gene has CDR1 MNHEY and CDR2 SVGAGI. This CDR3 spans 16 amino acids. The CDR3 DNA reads TGTGCCAGCAGTTGGCGACTAGCGGGAGGAACCGGGGAGCTGTTTTTT. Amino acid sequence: CASSWRLAGGTGELFF.

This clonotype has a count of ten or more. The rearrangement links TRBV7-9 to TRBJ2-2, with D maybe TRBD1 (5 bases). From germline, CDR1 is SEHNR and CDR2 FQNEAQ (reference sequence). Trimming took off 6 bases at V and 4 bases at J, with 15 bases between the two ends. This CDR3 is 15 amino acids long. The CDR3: CASSPGSGATGELFF. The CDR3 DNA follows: TGTGCCAGCAGTCCAGGCAGTGGGGCCACCGGGGAGCTGTTTTTT.

CDR3 region: CASSLTGGGRGDNEQFF. CDR3 coding DNA: TGTGCCAGCAGCTTAACGGGAGGCGGGAGAGGTGACAATGAGCAGTTCTTC. The rearrangement links TRBV7-3 to TRBJ2-1, with TRBD2 matching over 7 bases. J lost 5 bases, V lost 0 bases, and 10 bases had no gene match. The CDR3 totals 17 residues. Germline-derived CDR1 and CDR2 are SGHTA and FQGTGA.

Written as DNA, the CDR3 is TGTGCCACCAGTGAAGGGACAGGGTTTAACTATGGCTACACCTTC. Its translation: CATSEGTGFNYGYTF. The V gene is TRBV24-1, the J gene TRBJ1-2; 9 bases are a match to TRBD1. The ends lost 4 bases at V and 1 base at J; junction bases unmatched: 3. The CDR3 consists of 15 residues. Germline V gene data show CDR1 as KGHDR and CDR2 as SFDVKD.

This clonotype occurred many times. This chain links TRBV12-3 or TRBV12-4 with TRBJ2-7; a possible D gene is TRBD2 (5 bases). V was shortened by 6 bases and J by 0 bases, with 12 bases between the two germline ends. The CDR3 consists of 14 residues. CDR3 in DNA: TGTGCCAGCAGCCTCGGGATGAGCTCCTACGAGCAGTACTTC. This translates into CASSLGMSSYEQYF.